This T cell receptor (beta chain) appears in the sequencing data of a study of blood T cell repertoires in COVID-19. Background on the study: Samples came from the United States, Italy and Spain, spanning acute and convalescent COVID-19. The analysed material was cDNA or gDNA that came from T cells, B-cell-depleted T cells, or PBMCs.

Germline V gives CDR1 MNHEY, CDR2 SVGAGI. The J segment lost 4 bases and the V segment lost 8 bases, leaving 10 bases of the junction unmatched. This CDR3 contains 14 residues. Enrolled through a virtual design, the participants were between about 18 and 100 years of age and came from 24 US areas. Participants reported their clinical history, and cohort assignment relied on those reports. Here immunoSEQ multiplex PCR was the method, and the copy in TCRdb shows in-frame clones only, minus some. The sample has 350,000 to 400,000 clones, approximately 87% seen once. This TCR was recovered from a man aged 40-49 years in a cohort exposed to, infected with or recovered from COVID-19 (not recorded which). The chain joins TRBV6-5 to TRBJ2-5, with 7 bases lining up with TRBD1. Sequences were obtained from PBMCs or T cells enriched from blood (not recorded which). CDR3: CASLRQGLRETQYF. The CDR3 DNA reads TGTGCCAGCCTTCGACAGGGTTTGCGAGAGACCCAGTACTTC.